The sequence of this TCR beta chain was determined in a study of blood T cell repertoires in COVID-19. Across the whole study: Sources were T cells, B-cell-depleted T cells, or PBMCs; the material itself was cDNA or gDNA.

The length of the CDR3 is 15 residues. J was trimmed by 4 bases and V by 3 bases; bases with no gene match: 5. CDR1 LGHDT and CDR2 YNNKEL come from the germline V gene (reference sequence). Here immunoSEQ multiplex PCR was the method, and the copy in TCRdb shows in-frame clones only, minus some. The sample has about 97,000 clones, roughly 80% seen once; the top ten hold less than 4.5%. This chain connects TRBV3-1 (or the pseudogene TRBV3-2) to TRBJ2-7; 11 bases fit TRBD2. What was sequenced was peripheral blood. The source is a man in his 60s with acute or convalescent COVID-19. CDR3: CASSHTSGRRYEQYF. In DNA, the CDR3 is TGTGCCAGCAGCCACACTAGCGGGAGACGGTACGAGCAGTACTTC.